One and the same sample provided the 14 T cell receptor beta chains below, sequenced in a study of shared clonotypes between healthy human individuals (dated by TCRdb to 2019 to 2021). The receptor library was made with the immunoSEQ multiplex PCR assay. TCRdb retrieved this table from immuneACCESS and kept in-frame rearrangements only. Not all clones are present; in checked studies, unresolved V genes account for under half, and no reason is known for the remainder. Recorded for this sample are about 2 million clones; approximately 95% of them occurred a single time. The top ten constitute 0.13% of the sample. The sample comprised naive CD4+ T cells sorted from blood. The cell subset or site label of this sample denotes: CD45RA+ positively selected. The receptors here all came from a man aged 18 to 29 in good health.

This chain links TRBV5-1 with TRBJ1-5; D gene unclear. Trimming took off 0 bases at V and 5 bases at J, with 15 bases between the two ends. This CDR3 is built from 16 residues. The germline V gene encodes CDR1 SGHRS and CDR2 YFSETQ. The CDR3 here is CASSLGSSDGDQPQHF. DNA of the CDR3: TGCGCCAGCAGCTTGGGGAGTTCTGACGGCGATCAGCCCCAGCATTTT.

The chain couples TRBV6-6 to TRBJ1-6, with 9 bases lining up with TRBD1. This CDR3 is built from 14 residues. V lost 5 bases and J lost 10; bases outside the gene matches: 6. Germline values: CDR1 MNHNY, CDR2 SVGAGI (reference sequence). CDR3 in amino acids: CASSRTGAGSPLHF. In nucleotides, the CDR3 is TGTGCCAGCAGTCGGACAGGGGCCGGATCACCCCTCCACTTT.

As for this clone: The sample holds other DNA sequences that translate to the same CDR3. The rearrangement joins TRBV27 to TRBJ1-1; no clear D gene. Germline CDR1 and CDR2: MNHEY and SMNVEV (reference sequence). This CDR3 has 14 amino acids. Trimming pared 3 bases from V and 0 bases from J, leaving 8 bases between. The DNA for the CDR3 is TGTGCCAGCAGTTTGAGGTCTTTGAACACTGAAGCTTTCTTT. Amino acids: CASSLRSLNTEAFF.

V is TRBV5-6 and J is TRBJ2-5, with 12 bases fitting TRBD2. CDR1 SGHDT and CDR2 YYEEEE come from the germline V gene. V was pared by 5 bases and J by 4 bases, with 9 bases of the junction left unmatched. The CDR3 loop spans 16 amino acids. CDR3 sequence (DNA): TGTGCCAGCAGTTTCGGGACTAGCGGGTTTGTAGAGACCCAGTACTTC. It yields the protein CASSFGTSGFVETQYF.

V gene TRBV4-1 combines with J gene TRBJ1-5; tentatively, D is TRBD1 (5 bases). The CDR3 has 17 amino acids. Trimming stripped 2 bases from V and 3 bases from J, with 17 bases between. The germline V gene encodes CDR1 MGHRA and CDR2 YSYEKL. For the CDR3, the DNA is TGCGCCAGCAGCCAACACGAATCGGGCAGGGTCAATCAGCCCCAGCATTTT. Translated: CASSQHESGRVNQPQHF.

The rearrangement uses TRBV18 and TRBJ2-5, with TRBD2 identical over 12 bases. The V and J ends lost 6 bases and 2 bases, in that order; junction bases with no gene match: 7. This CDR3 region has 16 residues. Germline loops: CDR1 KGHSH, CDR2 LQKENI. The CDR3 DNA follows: TGTGCCAGCTCCCCATGGACTAGCGGGATACAAGAGACCCAGTACTTC. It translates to CASSPWTSGIQETQYF.

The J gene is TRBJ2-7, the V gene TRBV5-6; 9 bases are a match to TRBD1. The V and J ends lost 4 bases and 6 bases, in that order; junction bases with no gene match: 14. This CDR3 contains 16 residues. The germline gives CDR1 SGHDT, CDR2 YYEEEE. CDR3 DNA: TGTGCCAGCAGCCCCTGGGGGGGGACAGGGCGGGGCGAGCAGTACTTC. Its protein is CASSPWGGTGRGEQYF.

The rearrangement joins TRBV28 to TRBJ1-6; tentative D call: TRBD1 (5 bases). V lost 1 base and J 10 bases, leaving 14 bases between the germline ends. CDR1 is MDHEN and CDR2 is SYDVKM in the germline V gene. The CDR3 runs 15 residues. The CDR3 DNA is TGTGCCAGCAGTTTATCGCAGGGAGTTGGATCACCCCTCCACTTT. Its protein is CASSLSQGVGSPLHF.

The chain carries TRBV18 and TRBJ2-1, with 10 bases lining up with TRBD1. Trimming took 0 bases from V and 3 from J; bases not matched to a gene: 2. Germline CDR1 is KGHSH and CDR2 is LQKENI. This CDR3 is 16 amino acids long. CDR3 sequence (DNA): TGTGCCAGCTCACCACCGGACAGGGGGAGCTACAATGAGCAGTTCTTC. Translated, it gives CASSPPDRGSYNEQFF.

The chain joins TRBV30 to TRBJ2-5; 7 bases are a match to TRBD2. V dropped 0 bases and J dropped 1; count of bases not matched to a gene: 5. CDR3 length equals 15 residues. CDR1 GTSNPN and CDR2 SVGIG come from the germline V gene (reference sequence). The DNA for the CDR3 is TGTGCCTGGAGTGTCGAAGCGGGGCCCCAAGAGACCCAGTACTTC. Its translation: CAWSVEAGPQETQYF.

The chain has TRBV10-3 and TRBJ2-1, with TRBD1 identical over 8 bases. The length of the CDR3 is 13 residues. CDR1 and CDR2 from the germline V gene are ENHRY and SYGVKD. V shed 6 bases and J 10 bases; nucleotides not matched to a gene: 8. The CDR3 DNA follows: TGTGCCATCAGGAAAGGACAGGGTGGGGAGCAGTTCTTC. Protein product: CAIRKGQGGEQFF.

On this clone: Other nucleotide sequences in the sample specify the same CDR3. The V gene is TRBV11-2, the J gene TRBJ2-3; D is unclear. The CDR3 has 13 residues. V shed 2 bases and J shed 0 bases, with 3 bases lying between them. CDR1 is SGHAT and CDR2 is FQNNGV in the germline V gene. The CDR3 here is CASSLPSTDTQYF. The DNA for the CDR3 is TGTGCCAGCAGCTTACCGAGCACAGATACGCAGTATTTT.

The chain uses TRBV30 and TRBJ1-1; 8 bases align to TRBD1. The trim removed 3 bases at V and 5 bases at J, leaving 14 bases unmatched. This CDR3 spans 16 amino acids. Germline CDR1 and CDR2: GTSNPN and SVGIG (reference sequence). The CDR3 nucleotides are TGTGCCTGGAGAATCGGGAAAACAGGGGGTCTAACTGAAGCTTTCTTT. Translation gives CAWRIGKTGGLTEAFF. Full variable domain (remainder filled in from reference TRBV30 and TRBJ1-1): SQTIHQWPATLVQPVGSPLSLECTVEGTSNPNLYWYRQAAGRGLQLLFYSVGIGQISSEVPQNLSASRPQDRQFILSSKKLLLSDSGFYLCAWRIGKTGGLTEAFFGQGTRLTVV.

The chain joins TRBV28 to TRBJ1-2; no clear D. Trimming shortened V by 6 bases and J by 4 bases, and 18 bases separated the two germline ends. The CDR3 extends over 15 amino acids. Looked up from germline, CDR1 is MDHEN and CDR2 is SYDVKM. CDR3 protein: CASRYRGVGLYGYTF. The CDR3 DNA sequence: TGTGCCAGCAGGTACCGAGGAGTCGGCCTCTATGGCTACACCTTC.